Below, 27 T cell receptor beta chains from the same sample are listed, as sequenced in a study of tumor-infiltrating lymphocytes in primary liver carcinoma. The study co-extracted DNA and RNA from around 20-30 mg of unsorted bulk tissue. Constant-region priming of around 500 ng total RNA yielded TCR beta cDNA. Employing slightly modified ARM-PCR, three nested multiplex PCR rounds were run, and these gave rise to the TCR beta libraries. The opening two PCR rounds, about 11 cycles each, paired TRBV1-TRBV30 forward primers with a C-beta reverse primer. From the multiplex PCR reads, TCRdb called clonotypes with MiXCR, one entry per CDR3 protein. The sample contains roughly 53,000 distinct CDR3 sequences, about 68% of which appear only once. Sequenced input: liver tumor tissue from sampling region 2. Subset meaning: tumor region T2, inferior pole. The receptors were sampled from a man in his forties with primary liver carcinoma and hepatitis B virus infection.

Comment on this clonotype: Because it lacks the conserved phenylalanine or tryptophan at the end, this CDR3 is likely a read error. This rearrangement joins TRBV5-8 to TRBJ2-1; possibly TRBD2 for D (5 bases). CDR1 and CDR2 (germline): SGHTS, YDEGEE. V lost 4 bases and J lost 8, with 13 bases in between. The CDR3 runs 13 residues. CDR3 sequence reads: CASSQTSYDEQFL. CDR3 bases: TGTGCCAGCAGCCAAACTAGTTACGATGAGCAGTTCCTC.

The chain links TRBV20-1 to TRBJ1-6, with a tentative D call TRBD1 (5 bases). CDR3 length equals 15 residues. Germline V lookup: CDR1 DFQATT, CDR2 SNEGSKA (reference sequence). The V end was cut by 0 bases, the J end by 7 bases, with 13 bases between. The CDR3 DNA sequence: TGCAGTGCTAGAGATCCCCAGGGTAGGAATTCACCCCTCCACTTT. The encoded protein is CSARDPQGRNSPLHF.

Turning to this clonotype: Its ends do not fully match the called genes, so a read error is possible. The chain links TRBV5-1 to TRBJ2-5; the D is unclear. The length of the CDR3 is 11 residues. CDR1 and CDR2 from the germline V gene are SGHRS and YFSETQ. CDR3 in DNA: TGCGCCGGCAGCTTGGAAGAGTCCCAGTACTTC. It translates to CAGSLEESQYF.

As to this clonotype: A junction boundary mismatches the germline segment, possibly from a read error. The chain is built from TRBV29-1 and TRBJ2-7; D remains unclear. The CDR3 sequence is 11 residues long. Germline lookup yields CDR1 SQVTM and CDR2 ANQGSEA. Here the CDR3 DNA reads TGCAGCGCCCTGGACGTACCCGAGCAGTATTTC. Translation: CSALDVPEQYF.

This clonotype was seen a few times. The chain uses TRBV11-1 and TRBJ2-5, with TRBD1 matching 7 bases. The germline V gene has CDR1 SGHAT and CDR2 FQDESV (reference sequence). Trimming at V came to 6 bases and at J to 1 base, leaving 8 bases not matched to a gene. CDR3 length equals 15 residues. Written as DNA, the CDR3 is TGTGCCAGCAGGTCTGACAGGGATACCCAAGAGACCCAGTACTTC. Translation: CASRSDRDTQETQYF.

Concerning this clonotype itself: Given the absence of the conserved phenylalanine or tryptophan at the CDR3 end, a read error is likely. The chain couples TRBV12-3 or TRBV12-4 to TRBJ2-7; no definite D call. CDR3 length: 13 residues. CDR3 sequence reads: CASIGVSSYEQYL. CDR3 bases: TGTGCCAGCATAGGAGTGAGCTCCTACGAACAGTACTTA.

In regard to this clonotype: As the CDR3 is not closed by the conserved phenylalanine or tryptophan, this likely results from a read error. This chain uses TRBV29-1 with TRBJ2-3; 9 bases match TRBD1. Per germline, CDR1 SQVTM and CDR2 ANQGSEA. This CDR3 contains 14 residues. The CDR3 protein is CSVGRQGDTDTQYS. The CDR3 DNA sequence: TGCAGTGTTGGGAGACAGGGGGATACAGATACGCAGTATTCT.

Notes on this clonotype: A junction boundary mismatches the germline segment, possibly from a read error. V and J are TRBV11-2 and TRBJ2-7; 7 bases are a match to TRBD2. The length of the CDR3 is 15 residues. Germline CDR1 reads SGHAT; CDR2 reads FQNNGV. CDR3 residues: CTSSLVGGNSYEQYF. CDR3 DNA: TGTACCAGCAGCTTAGTGGGGGGGAACTCCTACGAACAGTACTTC.

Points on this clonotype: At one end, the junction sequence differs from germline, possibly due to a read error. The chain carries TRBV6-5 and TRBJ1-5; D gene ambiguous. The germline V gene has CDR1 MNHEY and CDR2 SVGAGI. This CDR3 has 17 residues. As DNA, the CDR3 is TGTGCCAGCACTTATGACCCTCCACGGGCCACCAATCAGTCCCAGCATTTT. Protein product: CASTYDPPRATNQSQHF.

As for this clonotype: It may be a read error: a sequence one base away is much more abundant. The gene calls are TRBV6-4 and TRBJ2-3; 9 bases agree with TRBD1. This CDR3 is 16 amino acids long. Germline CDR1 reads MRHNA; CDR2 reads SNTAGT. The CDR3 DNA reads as TGTGACAGCAGTGACAGGGGGTCGGATAGCACAGATACGCAGTATTTT. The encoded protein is CDSSDRGSDSTDTQYF.

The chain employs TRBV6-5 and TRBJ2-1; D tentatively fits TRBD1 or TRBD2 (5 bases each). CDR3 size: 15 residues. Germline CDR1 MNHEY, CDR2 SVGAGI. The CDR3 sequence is CSGRTDGAQTDEQFF. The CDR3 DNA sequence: TGTTCCGGCAGGACGGACGGGGCACAGACGGATGAGCAGTTCTTC.

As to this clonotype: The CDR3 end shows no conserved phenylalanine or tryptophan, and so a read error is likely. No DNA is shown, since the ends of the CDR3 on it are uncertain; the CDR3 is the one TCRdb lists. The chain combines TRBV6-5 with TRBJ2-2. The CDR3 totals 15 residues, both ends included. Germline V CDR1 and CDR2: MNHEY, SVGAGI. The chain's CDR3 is CASSYAVDGTGEQVV.

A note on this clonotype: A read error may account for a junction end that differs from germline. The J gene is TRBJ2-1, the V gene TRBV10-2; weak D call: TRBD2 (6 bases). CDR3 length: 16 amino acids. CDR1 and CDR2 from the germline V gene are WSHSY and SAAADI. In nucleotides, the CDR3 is TGCGCCAGTAGACTCACTACCGGGAGCTCCTACAATGAGCAGCTCTTC. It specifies CASRLTTGSSYNEQLF.

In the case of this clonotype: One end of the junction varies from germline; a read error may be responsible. The CDR3 sequence is CASSYSGKGDSYEHYF. The CDR3 bases are TGTGCCAGCAGTTACTCGGGGAAAGGTGACTCCTACGAGCACTACTTC. V usage is TRBV6-5 and J usage is TRBJ2-7; no reliable D call. Germline-derived CDR1 and CDR2 are MNHEY and SVGAGI. This CDR3 is 16 amino acids long.

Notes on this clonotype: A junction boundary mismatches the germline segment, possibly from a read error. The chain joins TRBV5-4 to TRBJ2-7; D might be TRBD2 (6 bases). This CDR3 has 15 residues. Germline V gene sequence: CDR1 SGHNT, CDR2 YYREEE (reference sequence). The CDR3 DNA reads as TGTGCCAGCAGCCCAGGATTAGCGGTAACTTACGAGCAGTGCTTC. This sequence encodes CASSPGLAVTYEQCF. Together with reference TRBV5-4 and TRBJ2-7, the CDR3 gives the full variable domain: ETGVTQSPTHLIKTRGQQVTLRCSSQSGHNTVSWYQQALGQGPQFIFQYYREEENGRGNFPPRFSGLQFPNYSSELNVNALELDDSALYLCASSPGLAVTYEQCFGPGTRLTVT.

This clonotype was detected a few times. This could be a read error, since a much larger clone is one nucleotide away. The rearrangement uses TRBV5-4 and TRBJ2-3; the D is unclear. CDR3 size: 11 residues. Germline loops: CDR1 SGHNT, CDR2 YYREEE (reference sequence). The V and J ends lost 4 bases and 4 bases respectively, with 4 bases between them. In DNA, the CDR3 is TGTGCCAGCAGCAAGGCAGATACGCAGTATTTT. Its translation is CASSKADTQYF. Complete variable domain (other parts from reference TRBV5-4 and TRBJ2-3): ETGVTQSPTHLIKTRGQQVTLRCSSQSGHNTVSWYQQALGQGPQFIFQYYREEENGRGNFPPRFSGLQFPNYSSELNVNALELDDSALYLCASSKADTQYFGPGTRLTVL.

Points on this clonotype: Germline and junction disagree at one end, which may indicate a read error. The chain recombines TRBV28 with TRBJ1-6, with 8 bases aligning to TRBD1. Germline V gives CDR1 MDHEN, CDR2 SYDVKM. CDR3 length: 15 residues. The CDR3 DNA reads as TGTGCCAGCAGTTCAGGGGGCGGAGGAAATTCACCCCTCTACTTT. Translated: CASSSGGGGNSPLYF.

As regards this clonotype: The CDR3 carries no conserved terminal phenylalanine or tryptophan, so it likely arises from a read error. This CDR3 reads CASGKINTDTQYL. The CDR3 DNA sequence: TGCGCCAGCGGGAAAATTAACACAGATACGCAGTATTTG. The rearrangement joins TRBV4-1 to TRBJ2-3; no firm D call. Germline lookup yields CDR1 MGHRA and CDR2 YSYEKL. Trimming removed 8 bases from V and 2 bases from J, with 11 bases in between. The CDR3 sequence is 13 residues long.

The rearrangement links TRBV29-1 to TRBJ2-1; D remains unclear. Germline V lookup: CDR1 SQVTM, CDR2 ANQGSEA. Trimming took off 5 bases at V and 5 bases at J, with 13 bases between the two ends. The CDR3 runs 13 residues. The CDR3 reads CSVPLSLNNEQFF. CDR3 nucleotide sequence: TGCAGCGTTCCACTGTCCCTGAACAATGAGCAGTTCTTC.

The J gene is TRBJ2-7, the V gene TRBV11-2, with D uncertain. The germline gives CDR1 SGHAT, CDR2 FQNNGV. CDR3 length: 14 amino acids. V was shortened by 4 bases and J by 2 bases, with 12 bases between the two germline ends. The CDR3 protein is CASSSTDIAYEQYF. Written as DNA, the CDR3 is TGTGCCAGCAGCTCAACAGACATTGCCTACGAGCAGTACTTC.

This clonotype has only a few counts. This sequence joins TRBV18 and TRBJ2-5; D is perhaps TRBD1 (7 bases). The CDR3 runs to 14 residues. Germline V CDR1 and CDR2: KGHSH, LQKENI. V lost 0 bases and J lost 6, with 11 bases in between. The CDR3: CASSPPEGAKTQYF. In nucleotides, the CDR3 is TGTGCCAGCTCACCACCGGAGGGGGCGAAGACCCAGTACTTC. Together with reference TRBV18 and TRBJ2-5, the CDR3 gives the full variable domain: NAGVMQNPRHLVRRRGQEARLRCSPMKGHSHVYWYRQLPEEGLKFMVYLQKENIIDESGMPKERFSAEFPKEGPSILRIQQVVRGDSAAYFCASSPPEGAKTQYFGPGTRLLVL.

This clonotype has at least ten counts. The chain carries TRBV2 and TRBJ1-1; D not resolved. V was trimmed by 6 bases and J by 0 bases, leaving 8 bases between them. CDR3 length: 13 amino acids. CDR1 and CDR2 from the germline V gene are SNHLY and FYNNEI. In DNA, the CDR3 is TGTGCCAGCAGACGGGAGTTGAACACTGAAGCTTTCTTT. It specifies CASRRELNTEAFF.

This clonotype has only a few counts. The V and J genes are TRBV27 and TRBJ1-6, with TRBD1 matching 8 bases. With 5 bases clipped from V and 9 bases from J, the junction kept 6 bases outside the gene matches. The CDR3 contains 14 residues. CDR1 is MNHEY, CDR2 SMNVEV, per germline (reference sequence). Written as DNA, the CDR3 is TGTGCCAGCAGTAGCCGGGACAGGACTTCACCCCTCCACTTT. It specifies CASSSRDRTSPLHF.

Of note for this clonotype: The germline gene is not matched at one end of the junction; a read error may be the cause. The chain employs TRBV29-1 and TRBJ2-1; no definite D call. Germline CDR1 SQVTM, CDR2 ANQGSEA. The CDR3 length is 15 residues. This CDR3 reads CSVEPPSSSYNDQFF. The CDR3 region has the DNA TGCAGTGTGGAGCCTCCTTCCAGCTCCTACAATGACCAGTTCTTC.

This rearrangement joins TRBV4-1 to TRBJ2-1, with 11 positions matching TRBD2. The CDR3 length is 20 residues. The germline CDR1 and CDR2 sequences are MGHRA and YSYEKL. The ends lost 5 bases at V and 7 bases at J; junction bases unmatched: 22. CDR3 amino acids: CASSSSDSELAGVPGNEQFF. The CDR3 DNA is TGCGCCAGCAGCTCCTCAGACAGCGAACTAGCGGGAGTGCCGGGAAATGAGCAGTTCTTC.

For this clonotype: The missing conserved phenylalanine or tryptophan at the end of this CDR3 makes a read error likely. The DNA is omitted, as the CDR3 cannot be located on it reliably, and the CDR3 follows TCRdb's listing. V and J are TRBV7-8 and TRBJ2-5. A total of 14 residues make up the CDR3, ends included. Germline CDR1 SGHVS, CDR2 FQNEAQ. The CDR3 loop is CASNLGGIRETQYL.

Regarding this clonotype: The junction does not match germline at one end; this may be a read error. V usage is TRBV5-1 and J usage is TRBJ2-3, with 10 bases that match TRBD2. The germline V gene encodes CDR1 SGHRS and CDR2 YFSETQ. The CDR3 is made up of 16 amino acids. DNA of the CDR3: TGCGCCAGTAGCTTGAATCCTAGCGGGAGTGGAGGTACGCAGTATTTT. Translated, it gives CASSLNPSGSGGTQYF.